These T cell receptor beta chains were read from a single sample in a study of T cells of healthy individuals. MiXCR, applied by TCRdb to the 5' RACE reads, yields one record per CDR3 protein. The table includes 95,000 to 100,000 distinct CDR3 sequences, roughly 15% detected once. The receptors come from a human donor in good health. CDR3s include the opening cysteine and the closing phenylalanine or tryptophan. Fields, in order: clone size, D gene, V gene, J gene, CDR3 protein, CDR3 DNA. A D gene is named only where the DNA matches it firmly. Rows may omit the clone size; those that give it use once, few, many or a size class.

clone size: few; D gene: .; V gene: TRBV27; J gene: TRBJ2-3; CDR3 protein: CASSLPLTGTQYF; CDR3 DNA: TGTGCCAGCAGTTTACCTCTGACAGGAACGCAGTATTTT
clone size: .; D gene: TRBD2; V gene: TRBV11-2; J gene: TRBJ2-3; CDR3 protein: CASGVSGVADTQYF; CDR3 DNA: TGTGCCAGCGGCGTTAGCGGGGTGGCAGATACGCAGTATTTT
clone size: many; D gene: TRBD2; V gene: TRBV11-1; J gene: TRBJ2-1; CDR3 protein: CASSLTSGRLPFYNEQFF; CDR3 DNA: TGTGCCAGCAGCTTGACTAGCGGGAGGCTCCCATTCTACAATGAGCAGTTCTTC
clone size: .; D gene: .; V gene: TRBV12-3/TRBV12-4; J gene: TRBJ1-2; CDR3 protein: CASSFPPSYGYTF; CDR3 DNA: TGTGCCAGCAGTTTCCCTCCTTCCTATGGCTACACCTTC
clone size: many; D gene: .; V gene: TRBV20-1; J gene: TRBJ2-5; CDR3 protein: CSASLETQYF; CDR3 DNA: TGCAGTGCTAGTTTGGAGACCCAGTACTTC
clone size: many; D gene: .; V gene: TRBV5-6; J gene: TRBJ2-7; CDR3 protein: CASSFGTGPYEQYF; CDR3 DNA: TGTGCCAGCAGCTTCGGGACGGGTCCCTACGAGCAGTACTTC
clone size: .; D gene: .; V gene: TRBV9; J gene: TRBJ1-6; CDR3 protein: CASSPRRNNSPLHF; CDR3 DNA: TGTGCCAGCAGCCCGCGACGAAATAATTCACCCCTCCACTTT
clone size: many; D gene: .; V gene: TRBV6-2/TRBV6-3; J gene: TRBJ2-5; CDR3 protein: CASSSDAGLGRETQYF; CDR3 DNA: TGTGCCAGCAGTTCCGATGCGGGACTGGGGAGGGAGACCCAGTACTTC
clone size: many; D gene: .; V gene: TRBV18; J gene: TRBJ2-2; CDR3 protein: CASSPPAARGSAGELFF; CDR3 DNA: TGTGCCAGCTCACCCCCAGCGGCCAGGGGAAGCGCCGGGGAGCTGTTTTTT
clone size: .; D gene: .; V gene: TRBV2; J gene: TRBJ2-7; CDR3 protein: CASSEAAVSYEQYF; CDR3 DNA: TGTGCCAGCAGTGAAGCGGCGGTTTCCTACGAGCAGTACTTC
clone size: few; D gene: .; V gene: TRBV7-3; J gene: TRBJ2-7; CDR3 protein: CASSLTIVSEQYF; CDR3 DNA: TGTGCCAGCAGCTTAACGATTGTGTCTGAGCAGTACTTC
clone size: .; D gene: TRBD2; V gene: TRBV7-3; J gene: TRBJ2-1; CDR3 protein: CASSLASGGNEQFF; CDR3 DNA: TGTGCCAGCAGCCTCGCTAGCGGGGGCAATGAGCAGTTCTTC
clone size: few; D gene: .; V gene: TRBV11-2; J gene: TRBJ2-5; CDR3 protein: CASSSGSDKETQYF; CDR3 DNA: TGTGCCAGCAGCTCCGGGTCAGACAAGGAGACCCAGTACTTC
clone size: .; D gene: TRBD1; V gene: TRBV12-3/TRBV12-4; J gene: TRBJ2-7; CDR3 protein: CASSFGTGESYEQYF; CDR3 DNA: TGTGCCAGCAGTTTCGGGACAGGGGAAAGTTACGAGCAGTACTTC
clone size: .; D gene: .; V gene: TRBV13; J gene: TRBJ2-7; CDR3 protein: CASSFLPASSSYEQYF; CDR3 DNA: TGTGCCAGCAGCTTTCTCCCAGCGAGTAGCTCCTACGAGCAGTACTTC
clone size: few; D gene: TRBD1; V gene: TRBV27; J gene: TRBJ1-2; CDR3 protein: CASSQRGRQGPHYGYTF; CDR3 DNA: TGTGCCAGCAGCCAAAGGGGAAGACAGGGACCCCACTATGGCTACACCTTC
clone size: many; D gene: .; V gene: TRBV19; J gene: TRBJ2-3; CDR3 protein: CASGSGSTDTQYF; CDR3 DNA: TGTGCCAGCGGCTCGGGGAGCACAGATACGCAGTATTTT
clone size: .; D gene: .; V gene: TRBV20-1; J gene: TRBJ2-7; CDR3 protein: CSARDRLHEQYF; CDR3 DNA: TGCAGCGCTCGAGACAGGCTCCACGAGCAGTACTTC